This TCR beta chain emerged from a study of T-cell memory formation after mild COVID-19 (dated by TCRdb to the early 2020s). With respect to the entire study: TCR sequence clusters from the two donors were largely donor specific. The cohort was made up of two young adult volunteers, one female and one male, who were previously healthy. Longitudinal TCRalpha and TCRbeta repertoire sequencing tracked T-cell clones expanding and contracting after mild COVID-19 in a couple of donors. Overall study results and their limits: Contracting CD4+ clones were located mainly in the CM and EM memory subsets, whereas CD8+ clones were found to be enriched in EMRA. SARS-CoV-2 specificity was not confirmed for the second-wave clones peaking on day 37. The study included only a couple of mild cases, and larger cohorts that include severe cases with pre-infection samples were judged to be necessary. The detection of some responding clones in pre-infection memory suggests that pre-existing cross-reactive memory T cells joined the SARS-CoV-2 response. Clones contracting from day 15 to 85 had balanced CD4/CD8 phenotypes, while a second wave expanding from day 15 to 37 was biased towards CD4+.

The data were produced on an Illumina NovaSeq 6000. cDNA libraries for TCRalpha and TCRbeta were prepared by 5'RACE using constant-segment primers, with sample barcodes and unique molecular identifiers added. Trizol reagent was used to extract RNA from every sample. Library amplification was performed in two PCR steps, and a second sample barcode and Illumina TruSeq adapters were introduced in the second step. Sequencing of the libraries was done on an Illumina NovaSeq, producing 2 x 150 bp paired-end reads. From the authors' description of their analysis: Demultiplexing of reads and collapsing into UMI-guided consensus sequences were performed with migec v1.2.7. Using mixcr v2.1.11, UMI consensuses were aligned to TRA and TRB V and J templates and then assembled into clonotypes. Expanded or contracted clonotypes were those called significant by both edgeR and NoisET, with noise models trained on biological replicates. For edgeR calls, the cutoffs were a false discovery rate-adjusted p below 0.01 and a log2 fold-change threshold of 1. As an exploratory analysis of dynamics, max-normalized trajectories of the 1000 most abundant clonotypes were examined by PCA with hierarchical clustering. Separately sequenced CD4+ and CD8+ repertoires were used to assign the CD4 or CD8 phenotype of responding clones. The public reads were quality trimmed at Q25 with fastp and then assembled into clones with MiXCR by TCRdb, keeping productive beta chains. Rows with a matching CDR3 protein are joined into one entry that keeps the most common DNA and genes. TCRdb's processing, not the study's, gives the V and J calls here. In this sample the table shows under 300,000 distinct CDR3 sequences, 8.5% to 9.5% of which occur a single time. The ten most abundant clones make up around a fifth of the sample.

PBMCs were isolated by Ficoll-Paque density gradient centrifugation. On this clonotype: Its antigen has not been determined. One base away there is no much larger clone; base qualities are not given.

The germline V gene gives CDR1 as MNHEY and CDR2 as SVGEGT. The CDR3 measures 17 amino acids from cysteine to phenylalanine. The entry retains the CDR3 DNA only, 51 bases that are in frame from base 1. Relative to germline, V is 0 bases shorter and J is 1 base shorter, with 14 bases between their ends. The source is a man aged 18 to 29 who had mild COVID-19 (a few samples of this study predate the infection). The sample titles of this study are shuffled in the database, so cell type and time point are left out; the donor was told from shared clones. The sequence joins TRBV6-2 or TRBV6-3 to TRBJ2-3, and possibly TRBD2, on 5 matching bases. The sample taken for sequencing was PBMCs or a T cell subset sorted from them (not recorded which). The DNA reads as follows: TGTGCCAGCAGTTACTCGATTCGGGGTAGTGGCACAGATACGCAGTATTTT. Its translation is CASSYSIRGSGTDTQYF.